These 16 T cell receptor beta chains originate from one sample sequenced in a study of T cells after yellow fever vaccination. TCRdb reprocessed the 5' RACE reads via MiXCR and lists one record per CDR3 protein. The repertoire holds some 560,000 distinct CDR3 sequences, with around 16% as singletons. The starting material was PBMCs, obtained about 5 days after the first yellow fever vaccination. All receptors come from a man aged 18-30 years who received the YFV17D yellow fever vaccine.

This clonotype was counted only a few times. The J gene is TRBJ1-1, the V gene TRBV11-1; TRBD1 matches 7 bases. The V gene end was trimmed by 1 base and the J gene end by 3 bases; junction bases not matched to a gene: 20. The germline V gene has CDR1 SGHAT and CDR2 FQDESV (reference sequence). The CDR3 has 20 amino acids. In DNA form, the CDR3 reads TGTGCCAGCAGCTTAGTCGATGGACAGGAGGGAGCGGTGGGGGACACTGAAGCTTTCTTT. Its translation is CASSLVDGQEGAVGDTEAFF.

There are a few counts of this clonotype. V gene TRBV6-2 or TRBV6-3 combines with J gene TRBJ2-7; 7 nucleotides line up with TRBD2. Trimming at V came to 2 bases and at J to 8 bases, leaving 9 bases not matched to a gene. Germline CDR1 reads MNHEY; CDR2 reads SVGEGT. The CDR3 has 14 residues. The CDR3 reads CASSYRGLGIKQYV. The CDR3 DNA sequence: TGTGCCAGCAGTTACAGAGGACTAGGTATCAAGCAGTACGTC.

This clonotype turned up a few times. The chain is built from TRBV11-2 and TRBJ2-4, with 12 bases matching TRBD2. Trimming removed 7 bases from V and 8 bases from J; junction bases left unmatched: 12. The CDR3 loop spans 16 amino acids. Germline loops: CDR1 SGHAT, CDR2 FQNNGV. The CDR3 DNA is TGTGCCAGCACCCGACTAGCGGGGGTCCCCGGGGACATTCAGTACTTC. Its protein is CASTRLAGVPGDIQYF.

The chain is built from TRBV7-9 and TRBJ2-7; no definite D call. Germline CDR1 SEHNR, CDR2 FQNEAQ (reference sequence). The V end was cut by 2 bases, the J end by 3 bases, with 20 bases between. The CDR3 sequence is 17 residues long. The DNA for the CDR3 is TGTGCCAGCAGCTTACCTGAACAACGTATATGGGTCTACGAGCAGTACTTC. Translation gives CASSLPEQRIWVYEQYF.

This clonotype was detected only a few times. The V gene is TRBV4-1, the J gene TRBJ2-1, with TRBD2 matching 7 bases. This CDR3 region has 16 residues. Germline V gene lookup returns CDR1 MGHRA and CDR2 YSYEKL. With 0 bases clipped from V and 1 base from J, the junction kept 3 bases outside the gene matches. CDR3 sequence reads: CASSQEGGGSYNEQFF. CDR3 in DNA: TGCGCCAGCAGCCAAGAGGGCGGGGGTTCCTACAATGAGCAGTTCTTC.

A few counts support this clonotype. The rearrangement uses TRBV27 and TRBJ2-1, with D tentatively TRBD2 (5 bases). V lost 6 bases, J lost 6 bases, and 12 bases lay in between. The CDR3 has 13 residues. Germline V gives CDR1 MNHEY, CDR2 SMNVEV (reference sequence). In DNA form, the CDR3 reads TGTGCCAGCAGCCTAACTAGGGCCAATGAGCAGTTCTTC. Its protein is CASSLTRANEQFF.

In its sample, this clonotype was seen a few times. V is TRBV7-8 and J is TRBJ1-1; no firm D call. The CDR3 extends over 14 amino acids. Germline CDR1 and CDR2: SGHVS and FQNEAQ. With 3 bases removed from V and 5 bases from J, the gap between germline ends came to 13 bases. The CDR3 nucleotides are TGTGCCAGCAGCTTGGACGGGGTCGGTACTGAAGCTTTCTTT. This translates into CASSLDGVGTEAFF.

The rearrangement uses TRBV11-2 and TRBJ1-2; D perhaps matches TRBD1 (6 bases). Deletions cut 1 base from V and 1 base from J, with 19 bases between. Germline CDR1 reads SGHAT; CDR2 reads FQNNGV. The CDR3 is made up of 18 amino acids. CDR3 DNA sequence: TGTGCCAGCAGCTTAGGTCCCCCCCCGGGGGCGATTAACTATGGCTACACCTTC. Residues: CASSLGPPPGAINYGYTF.

In its sample, this clonotype was seen a few times. The chain couples TRBV10-3 to TRBJ1-6; D may be TRBD1 (5 bases). V was cut by 6 bases and J by 5 bases, with 5 bases left in between. There are 12 residues in the CDR3. The germline V gene has CDR1 ENHRY and CDR2 SYGVKD. The CDR3 DNA sequence: TGTGCCATCAGACAGGATAATTCACCCCTCCACTTT. Its translation is CAIRQDNSPLHF.

This clonotype was observed a handful of times. This chain connects TRBV6-5 to TRBJ2-1; D not resolved. The CDR3 contains 14 residues. Trimming shortened V by 0 bases and J by 6 bases, and 9 bases separated the two germline ends. Per the germline V gene, CDR1 is MNHEY and CDR2 is SVGAGI. The CDR3 spells CASSYSSSANEQFF. Here the CDR3 DNA reads TGTGCCAGCAGTTACTCATCCTCGGCCAATGAGCAGTTCTTC.

This clonotype showed up just a few times. This chain links TRBV7-9 with TRBJ2-7, with D perhaps matching TRBD2 (8 bases). Germline CDR1 reads SEHNR; CDR2 reads FQNEAQ (reference sequence). Trimming removed 5 bases from V and 4 bases from J, with 18 bases in between. This CDR3 spans 15 amino acids. The CDR3 DNA is TGTGCCAGCAGCCCAGGGGGGACTAGTTCGTACGAGCAGTACGTC. This translates into CASSPGGTSSYEQYV.

The CDR3 loop is CASSLGQEAYEQYF. CDR3 nucleotide sequence: TGTGCCAGCAGTTTAGGACAGGAGGCCTACGAGCAGTACTTC. This sequence joins TRBV12-3 or TRBV12-4 and TRBJ2-7, with D perhaps TRBD1 (6 bases). Trimming stripped 1 base from V and 2 bases from J, with 9 bases between. The CDR3 covers 14 residues.

In DNA form, the CDR3 reads TGTGCCAGCAGCCAAGACGGGGCTGAAAAACTGTTTTTT. Protein sequence: CASSQDGAEKLFF. The chain is built from TRBV3-1 and TRBJ1-4; a possible D gene is TRBD1 (5 bases). CDR3 length: 13 residues. V was pared by 0 bases and J by 7 bases, with 6 bases between. The V gene's germline CDR1 is LGHDT and CDR2 YNNKEL (reference sequence).

The chain links TRBV20-1 to TRBJ2-1, with a weak D call TRBD1 (6 bases). Trimming left V 7 bases short and J 2 bases short, with 12 bases between. CDR3 length: 13 amino acids. Germline assignment: CDR1 DFQATT and CDR2 SNEGSKA (reference sequence). The CDR3: CSGGRGTYNEQFF. The CDR3 coding sequence is TGCAGTGGGGGGCGTGGAACCTACAATGAGCAGTTCTTC.

The rearrangement uses TRBV5-1 and TRBJ2-5; TRBD1 or TRBD2 may be the D gene (5 bases each). CDR1 and CDR2 (germline): SGHRS, YFSETQ. This CDR3 has 14 residues. Between the trimmed V and J ends, which lost 4 bases and 2 bases, there was a span of 12 bases. CDR3 sequence: CASSPGPPQETQYF. The CDR3 coding sequence is TGCGCCAGCAGCCCGGGGCCCCCTCAAGAGACCCAGTACTTC.

The table lists this clonotype with a few counts. This sequence joins TRBV5-8 and TRBJ1-6; possible D gene TRBD1, 5 bases. V was shortened by 4 bases and J by 5 bases, with 16 bases between the two germline ends. Germline V lookup: CDR1 SGHTS, CDR2 YDEGEE. The CDR3 contains 16 residues. The CDR3 protein is CASSRRALRDNSPLHF. The CDR3 DNA reads as TGTGCCAGCAGCCGCAGGGCTTTAAGAGATAATTCACCCCTCCACTTT.